Below, one T cell receptor (beta chain) is given with its context. This sample stems from a study of Ad26.COV2.S vaccination and SARS-CoV-2 variants. At the level of the study: Dosing was one shot or two shots 56 days apart.

Using immunoSEQ multiplex PCR, the repertoire was profiled, and TCRdb retains in-frame clones only, with some absent. The sample includes about 390,000 clones, about nine tenths of them seen just once. This CDR3 has 16 amino acids. Trimming pared 3 bases from V and 0 bases from J, leaving 14 bases between. CDR1 KGHSH and CDR2 LQKENI come from the germline V gene. Treatment meaning: approximately 18 received Ad26.COV2.S at low or high dose, single or two shots; about 5 received placebo; per-sample allocation not given. Samples analyzed were those drawn on day 63 after the first vaccine or placebo injection.

The chain joins TRBV18 to TRBJ1-2; D is unclear. This receptor was obtained from a person aged 18-60 years who received the Ad26.COV2.S COVID-19 vaccine or a placebo. The sample in question was peripheral blood, obtained in a trial of Ad26.COV2.S vaccine versus placebo. Here the CDR3 DNA reads TGTGCCAGCTCACCGCCCGGTTGGTTAGCTAACTATGGCTACACCTTC. The encoded protein is CASSPPGWLANYGYTF.